What follows are 2 T cell receptor beta chains derived from one specimen sequenced in a study of spatial heterogeneity in lung cancer (dated by TCRdb to between 2018 and 2020). Points the paper makes about the study in general: The tumor nonsynonymous mutation count correlated with the number of expanded alpha and beta TCRs within the tumor.

Read against the paper, the sample's time point label means: sample taken at primary tumor resection. Library generation was performed with 5' RACE. Sequencing relied on a NextSeq 500. TCRdb reworked the public reads: Q25 trimming with fastp, MiXCR clone assembly, productive beta chains retained. Rows are unified per CDR3 protein, each entry keeping the most common DNA and genes. In this sample the table shows 3,000 to 3,500 distinct CDR3 sequences, approximately 16% of which occur a single time. Jointly, the top ten make up 10% of the sample. For these receptors, no antigen is known. Sample: lung tumor tissue, taken at surgery. Every receptor here comes from a male donor with early-stage non-small cell lung cancer.

V gene TRBV2 combines with J gene TRBJ2-7; no clear D gene. The germline V gene has CDR1 SNHLY and CDR2 FYNNEI. This CDR3 has 15 residues. V lost 4 bases and J lost 2, with 15 bases in between. CDR3 amino acids: CASSGLSIGTYEQYF. The CDR3 DNA reads TGTGCCAGCAGTGGCCTAAGCATCGGCACCTACGAGCAGTACTTC.

This clonotype was seen more than once but under ten times. V usage is TRBV27 and J usage is TRBJ2-5; D uncertain. The CDR3 runs 14 residues. V was trimmed by 6 bases and J by 1 base, leaving 12 bases between them. Germline V gives CDR1 MNHEY, CDR2 SMNVEV (reference sequence). The DNA of the CDR3 is TGTGCCAGCAGCCTTTTAGGGTTCCAAGAGACCCAGTACTTC. Translated, it gives CASSLLGFQETQYF.